The source of this TCR beta chain is a study of human T cells and chemical hapten exposure. Background on the study: 2% DPC applied to an approximately 2 cm by approximately 2 cm arm area sensitized donors.

This clonotype was seen ten or more times. Its antigen is currently unknown. Overall study findings and caveats: Having alopecia, donors may respond immunologically unlike healthy people.

The sample's time point: patch test 2, 6 weeks after DPC sensitization. Indicated treatment: therapeutic diphenylcyclopropenone sensitization with weekly scalp DPC. A single record per CDR3 protein comes from TCRdb applying MiXCR to the RACE reads. The sample includes over 70,000 distinct CDR3 sequences, 11% of them seen just once. The junction had 12 bases not matched to a gene; V was cut back by 3 bases and J by 1 base. Germline CDR1 is SGHVS and CDR2 is FQNEAQ. CDR3 size: 18 residues. V and J are TRBV7-8 and TRBJ1-1, with 9 nucleotides matching TRBD1. This receptor was taken from a young man with alopecia areata. Some clones in this sample may be carry-over from other donors' samples. Material: whole blood, obtained in connection with sensitization to the hapten diphenylcyclopropenone (DPC). The CDR3: CASSFSPGQGSWNTEAFF. The CDR3 DNA is TGTGCCAGCAGCTTTTCTCCGGGACAGGGAAGTTGGAACACTGAAGCTTTCTTT.